The 27 T cell receptor beta chains below all came from one sample that was sequenced in a study of blood T cell repertoires in COVID-19. The table came from immunoSEQ multiplex PCR; TCRdb's copy has only in-frame clones and leaves some out. The data contain 150,000 to 200,000 clones, about 90% of them seen just once; the ten biggest clones take up roughly 5%. The sequencing sample was made of peripheral blood. Every receptor here comes from a man under 40 with COVID-19, enrolled during active disease.

The chain recombines TRBV4-3 with TRBJ1-5; TRBD1 is a possible D gene (5 bases). CDR1 is LGHNA and CDR2 is YSLEER in the germline V gene. V gave up 0 bases and J gave up 6 bases, with 9 bases separating them. The CDR3 runs 14 residues. The CDR3 reads CASSQETEFQPQHF. The CDR3 DNA reads as TGCGCCAGCAGCCAAGAGACAGAGTTTCAGCCCCAGCATTTT.

The CDR3 sequence: CASQGLAGLYNEQFF. The CDR3 DNA sequence: TGTGCCAGTCAAGGGCTAGCGGGGCTTTACAATGAGCAGTTCTTC. V is TRBV27 and J is TRBJ2-1; 9 positions agree with TRBD2. Trimming cost V 9 bases and J 4 bases; bases outside gene matches: 10. The CDR3 spans 15 residues. Germline V gene data show CDR1 as MNHEY and CDR2 as SMNVEV (reference sequence).

The J gene is TRBJ1-6, the V gene TRBV30; TRBD1 matches 7 bases. This CDR3 region has 15 residues. Germline lookup yields CDR1 GTSNPN and CDR2 SVGIG (reference sequence). Germline trimming cut 1 base from V and 9 bases from J; bases unmatched to any gene: 9. The CDR3 protein is CAWSAQTGIGSPLHF. The CDR3 nucleotides read TGTGCCTGGAGTGCCCAGACAGGGATAGGTTCACCCCTCCACTTT. Supplemented by reference TRBV30 and TRBJ1-6, the full variable domain reads SQTIHQWPATLVQPVGSPLSLECTVEGTSNPNLYWYRQAAGRGLQLLFYSVGIGQISSEVPQNLSASRPQDRQFILSSKKLLLSDSGFYLCAWSAQTGIGSPLHFGNGTRLTVT.

This clone is a singleton in its sample. V and J are TRBV11-3 and TRBJ1-1; D call uncertain. Germline lookup yields CDR1 SGHNT and CDR2 YENEEA. V shed 3 bases and J shed 1 base, with 6 bases lying between them. This CDR3 contains 13 residues. This CDR3 reads CASSFRTNTEAFF. The CDR3 nucleotides are TGTGCCAGCAGCTTCAGAACGAACACTGAAGCTTTCTTT.

The chain employs TRBV7-9 and TRBJ1-4, with TRBD1 matching over 7 bases. After removal of 5 bases from V and 5 bases from J, the junction contained 8 bases not matched to a gene. The CDR3 runs to 15 residues. The germline V gene encodes CDR1 SEHNR and CDR2 FQNEAQ (reference sequence). In DNA, the CDR3 is TGTGCCAGCAGCCCGCAGGGGGGTGGCAATGAAAAACTGTTTTTT. It specifies CASSPQGGGNEKLFF.

CDR3 sequence reads: CASSPRVDADYGYTF. As DNA, the CDR3 is TGTGCCAGCAGCCCTCGGGTAGATGCTGACTATGGCTACACCTTC. The V and J genes are TRBV9 and TRBJ1-2; D unresolved. V lost 4 bases and J lost 3, with 16 bases in between. The CDR3 consists of 15 residues. Germline CDR1 reads SGDLS; CDR2 reads YYNGEE. The complete variable domain, with remaining parts taken from reference TRBV9 and TRBJ1-2, reads DSGVTQTPKHLITATGQRVTLRCSPRSGDLSVYWYQQSLDQGLQFLIQYYNGEERAKGNILERFSAQQFPDLHSELNLSSLELGDSALYFCASSPRVDADYGYTFGSGTRLTVV.

This rearrangement joins TRBV5-6 to TRBJ1-1; the match to TRBD1 covers 10 bases. V lost 3 bases to trimming and J lost 4 bases; unmatched junction nucleotides: 6. This CDR3 has 15 residues. The V gene's germline CDR1 is SGHDT and CDR2 YYEEEE. The CDR3 DNA sequence: TGTGCCAGCAGCTCTGGGACAGGGGTAGGCACTGAAGCTTTCTTT. Protein sequence: CASSSGTGVGTEAFF.

V usage is TRBV4-3 and J usage is TRBJ2-3; 7 bases fit TRBD2. The V gene's germline CDR1 is LGHNA and CDR2 YSLEER. The CDR3 is 13 amino acids. After removal of 4 bases from V and 4 bases from J, the junction contained 2 bases not matched to a gene. CDR3 loop: CASSPGRADTQYF. The CDR3 nucleotides are TGCGCCAGCAGCCCTGGGAGGGCAGATACGCAGTATTTT.

This sequence joins TRBV18 and TRBJ1-1, with 8 bases lining up with TRBD1. There are 14 residues in the CDR3. V lost 5 bases, J lost 5 bases, and 7 bases stayed unmatched. CDR1 and CDR2 (germline): KGHSH, LQKENI. CDR3 amino acids: CASSTTGVGTEAFF. In DNA, the CDR3 is TGTGCCAGCTCAACGACAGGGGTTGGGACTGAAGCTTTCTTT.

J is TRBJ1-2 and V is TRBV5-1, with D hard to call. The CDR3 runs 15 residues. CDR1 is SGHRS, CDR2 YFSETQ, per germline. V lost 0 bases to trimming and J lost 5 bases, with 14 bases between them. CDR3 residues: CASSLGLSQLYGYTF. DNA of the CDR3: TGCGCCAGCAGCTTGGGATTATCACAGCTATATGGCTACACCTTC.

This clone was recorded once. V is TRBV9 and J is TRBJ1-6, with D tentatively TRBD1 (6 bases). Trimming took 0 bases from V and 8 from J, leaving 18 bases between them. The CDR3 totals 17 residues. The germline CDR1 and CDR2 sequences are SGDLS and YYNGEE. CDR3 amino acids: CASSVGWTVRFDSPLHF. CDR3 DNA sequence: TGTGCCAGCAGCGTAGGTTGGACAGTACGTTTCGATTCACCCCTCCACTTT.

The rearrangement joins TRBV27 to TRBJ2-1, with D unclear. CDR3 length: 14 residues. From germline, CDR1 is MNHEY and CDR2 SMNVEV (reference sequence). The V gene lost 2 bases and the J gene lost 10 bases, with 15 bases spanning the gap. The CDR3 coding sequence is TGTGCCAGCAGTTTAGAGGTACGAGGAACAGAGCAGTTCTTC. Translated: CASSLEVRGTEQFF.

The chain uses TRBV9 and TRBJ2-2, with 8 bases that match TRBD2. Unmatched junction bases numbered 8, after V lost 0 bases and J lost 7 bases. The CDR3 spans 16 residues. Per the germline V gene, CDR1 is SGDLS and CDR2 is YYNGEE. CDR3 region: CASSVAISGVVGELFF. The CDR3 bases are TGTGCCAGCAGCGTAGCAATTAGCGGGGTCGTCGGGGAGCTGTTTTTT.

This chain connects TRBV9 to TRBJ2-7; D is unclear. CDR1 is SGDLS and CDR2 is YYNGEE in the germline V gene. Between the trimmed V and J ends, which lost 4 bases and 3 bases, there was a span of 5 bases. This CDR3 is 11 amino acids long. The CDR3 loop reads CASSPGYEQYF. The DNA for the CDR3 is TGTGCCAGCAGCCCAGGCTACGAGCAGTACTTC.

The rearrangement uses TRBV7-2 and TRBJ2-5, with 8 nucleotides matching TRBD1. V shed 0 bases and J 4 bases; nucleotides not matched to a gene: 7. The CDR3 extends over 16 amino acids. Looked up from germline, CDR1 is SGHTA and CDR2 is FQGNSA. CDR3 region: CASSLAFRGRGETQYF. Written as DNA, the CDR3 is TGTGCCAGCAGCTTAGCGTTCAGGGGGCGGGGAGAGACCCAGTACTTC.

The chain recombines TRBV19 with TRBJ1-2; the D gene is possibly TRBD1 (5 bases). Germline V CDR1 and CDR2: LNHDA, SQIVND (reference sequence). This CDR3 region has 12 residues. Trimming left V 10 bases short and J 6 bases short, with 15 bases between. This chain's CDR3 is CATWGVRDGYTF. The CDR3 nucleotides are TGTGCCACCTGGGGGGTGAGGGATGGCTACACCTTC.

V usage is TRBV15 and J usage is TRBJ2-3, with TRBD1 matching over 9 bases. V lost 0 bases and J lost 4; bases outside the gene matches: 8. Germline V gives CDR1 LNHNV, CDR2 YYDKDF (reference sequence). This CDR3 is built from 17 residues. CDR3 DNA: TGTGCCACCAGCAGAGATCGCTCGGGACAGGGACCAGATACGCAGTATTTT. It specifies CATSRDRSGQGPDTQYF.

The chain links TRBV5-1 to TRBJ1-6; 7 bases fit TRBD1. The CDR3 totals 15 residues. The germline V gene encodes CDR1 SGHRS and CDR2 YFSETQ. Unmatched junction bases numbered 8, after V lost 1 base and J lost 10 bases. This chain's CDR3 is CASSLTPGQTSPLHF. For the CDR3, the DNA is TGCGCCAGCAGCTTGACCCCGGGACAGACCTCACCCCTCCACTTT. The full variable domain, in which reference TRBV5-1 and TRBJ1-6 provide the parts outside the CDR3, is KAGVTQTPRYLIKTRGQQVTLSCSPISGHRSVSWYQQTPGQGLQFLFEYFSETQRNKGNFPGRFSGRQFSNSRSEMNVSTLELGDSALYLCASSLTPGQTSPLHFGNGTRLTVT.

V is TRBV6-5 and J is TRBJ2-1, with 9 nucleotides matching TRBD2. Germline V gene data show CDR1 as MNHEY and CDR2 as SVGAGI. J gave up 8 bases and V 4 bases, and 9 bases lay outside the gene matches. This CDR3 comprises 15 residues. CDR3 nucleotides: TGTGCCAGCAGTTCCTGGGTAGCGGGGGAGGATGAGCAGTTCTTC. Amino acids: CASSSWVAGEDEQFF.

V and J are TRBV19 and TRBJ1-1; a weak D match, TRBD1 (5 bases). Looked up from germline, CDR1 is LNHDA and CDR2 is SQIVND (reference sequence). The CDR3 runs 15 residues. V lost 4 bases to trimming and J lost 0 bases, with 12 bases between them. The CDR3 bases are TGTGCCAGTAGTACCCTGACAGAACTGAACACTGAAGCTTTCTTT. It codes for CASSTLTELNTEAFF.

The CDR3 here is CASSPPSGGYYEQYF. CDR3 nucleotides: TGTGCCAGCTCACCACCTAGCGGGGGGTATTACGAGCAGTACTTC. The rearrangement links TRBV18 to TRBJ2-7; 10 nucleotides match TRBD2. This CDR3 contains 15 residues. J was trimmed by 4 bases and V by 0 bases; bases with no gene match: 3. Per the germline V gene, CDR1 is KGHSH and CDR2 is LQKENI.

V is TRBV11-3 and J is TRBJ2-7; TRBD2 agrees at 9 bases. This CDR3 has 15 residues. Germline V CDR1 and CDR2: SGHNT, YENEEA. V lost 8 bases to trimming and J lost 2 bases; unmatched junction nucleotides: 10. CDR3 amino acids: CASASGRGGTYEQYF. Written as DNA, the CDR3 is TGTGCCAGCGCCTCGGGGCGGGGGGGGACCTACGAGCAGTACTTC.

The chain joins TRBV5-4 to TRBJ1-4; D gene ambiguous. Looked up from germline, CDR1 is SGHNT and CDR2 is YYREEE (reference sequence). The CDR3 totals 15 residues. Trimming stripped 0 bases from V and 5 bases from J, with 11 bases between. In DNA, the CDR3 is TGTGCCAGCAGCTTGGTGGGTGGGCCAAATGAAAAACTGTTTTTT. This encodes CASSLVGGPNEKLFF. The full variable domain, with the rest looked up from reference TRBV5-4 and TRBJ1-4, is ETGVTQSPTHLIKTRGQQVTLRCSSQSGHNTVSWYQQALGQGPQFIFQYYREEENGRGNFPPRFSGLQFPNYSSELNVNALELDDSALYLCASSLVGGPNEKLFFGSGTQLSVL.

The V and J genes are TRBV29-1 and TRBJ2-1; 11 bases agree with TRBD1. CDR3 length equals 16 residues. Germline values: CDR1 SQVTM, CDR2 ANQGSEA. The trim removed 6 bases at V and 7 bases at J, leaving 14 bases unmatched. The CDR3 is CSVVEWTGGLRNEQFF. The DNA for the CDR3 is TGCAGCGTCGTTGAGTGGACAGGGGGCCTTAGGAATGAGCAGTTCTTC.

The rearrangement links TRBV6-5 to TRBJ2-7; D gene uncertain. Germline assignment: CDR1 MNHEY and CDR2 SVGAGI. This CDR3 has 14 amino acids. Trimming took off 6 bases at V and 5 bases at J, with 17 bases between the two ends. The CDR3 is CASRTGSLRHEQYF. CDR3 bases: TGTGCCAGCAGGACGGGTTCGCTGAGGCACGAGCAGTACTTC.

This clone was detected once. J is TRBJ1-2 and V is TRBV5-3; 12 nucleotides match TRBD1. TRBV5-3 is an ORF, and what it does is uncertain. V shed 2 bases and J 6 bases; nucleotides not matched to a gene: 8. This CDR3 is 16 amino acids long. CDR3 loop: CARSLARGTGGNGYTF. CDR3 in DNA: TGTGCCAGAAGCTTAGCCCGAGGGACAGGGGGCAATGGCTACACCTTC.

The chain couples TRBV5-6 to TRBJ1-2, with D perhaps TRBD1 (5 bases). The CDR3 runs 15 residues. The V and J ends lost 2 bases and 5 bases respectively, with 16 bases between them. In germline, CDR1 is SGHDT, CDR2 YYEEEE. The chain's CDR3 is CASSLSSSGSYGYTF. The CDR3 DNA sequence: TGTGCCAGCAGCTTATCAAGTTCAGGGTCTTATGGCTACACCTTC.